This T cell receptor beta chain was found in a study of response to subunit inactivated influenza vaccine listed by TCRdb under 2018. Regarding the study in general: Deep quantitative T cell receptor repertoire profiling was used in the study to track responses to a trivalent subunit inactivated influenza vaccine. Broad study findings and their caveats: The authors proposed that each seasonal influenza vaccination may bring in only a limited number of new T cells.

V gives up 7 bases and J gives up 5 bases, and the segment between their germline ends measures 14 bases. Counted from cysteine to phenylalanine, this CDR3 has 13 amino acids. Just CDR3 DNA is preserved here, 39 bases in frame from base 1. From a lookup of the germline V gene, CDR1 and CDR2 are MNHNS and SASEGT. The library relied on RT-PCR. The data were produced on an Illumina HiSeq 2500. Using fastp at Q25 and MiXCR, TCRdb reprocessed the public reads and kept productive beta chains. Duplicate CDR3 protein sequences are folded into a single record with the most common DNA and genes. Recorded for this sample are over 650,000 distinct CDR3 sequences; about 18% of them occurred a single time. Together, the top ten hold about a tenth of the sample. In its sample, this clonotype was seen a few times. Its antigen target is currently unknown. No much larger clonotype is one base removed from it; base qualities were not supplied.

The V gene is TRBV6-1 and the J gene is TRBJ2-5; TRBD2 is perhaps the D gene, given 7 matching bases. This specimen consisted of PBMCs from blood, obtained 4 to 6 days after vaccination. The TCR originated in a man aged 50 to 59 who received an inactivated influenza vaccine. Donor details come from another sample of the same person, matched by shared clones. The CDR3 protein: CASKGGIGETQYF. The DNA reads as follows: TGTGCCAGCAAGGGGGGGATAGGGGAGACCCAGTACTTC.